What follows describes a single T cell receptor (beta chain). This clonotype was observed at least ten times. Its antigen is not yet known. Within one base of it there is no much larger clone, and no base qualities were kept. This sample is part of a study of spatial heterogeneity in lung cancer (dated by TCRdb to between 2018 and 2020). Background on the whole study: Beta-chain transcripts were consistently detected in greater numbers than alpha-chain transcripts, which likely reflected higher beta-chain transcript abundance. Both alpha and beta chains were TCR-sequenced in samples taken at surgery, namely 220 tumor regions, roughly 64 matched nontumor lung samples and roughly 56 PBMC samples. In the raw uncorrected reads, each unique combination of TCR and UMI appeared more than ten times on average. In non-small cell lung cancer, the study made a quantitative comparison of TCR alpha and beta repertoires among multiple tumor regions, matched nontumor lung and blood. TCR repertoire features were related to nonsynonymous mutation counts determined by whole-exome sequencing of tumor tissue.

General study outcomes and caveats: Confirming at a functional level the hypothesis that regional TCRs recognize regional mutations was considered to require additional single-cell paired TCR alpha and beta sequencing. Ubiquitous expanded tumor TCRs were found in blood more often at tumor resection than at routine follow-up.

In the paper's terms, the time point label means: sample taken at primary tumor resection. TCR sequencing used whole RNA extracted from tumor and nontumor lung tissue, or from cryopreserved PBMC samples, without cell sorting. Donors were 72 patients with early-stage, untreated non-small cell lung cancer from the lung TRACERx cohort. Only patients with enough RNA available from two or more tumor regions were chosen for TCR sequencing. Libraries were prepared through 5' RACE. TCRdb names NextSeq 500 as the instrument used. The TCR library protocol attached a unique molecular identifier to each TCR cDNA molecule to allow correction of PCR and sequencing errors. Per the authors' processing: TCR identification, UMI-based error correction and CDR3 extraction were performed with Decombinator tools. Expanded TCRs were defined as those above a frequency of 2 per 1,000, corresponding to the top 1% of the tumor frequency distribution. Each repertoire was subsampled 100 times to 5,000 TCRs, after which Renyi diversity was computed with the R vegan package. CDR3 similarity networks were constructed using string-kernel similarity of amino acid triplets, with links drawn between CDR3s whose pairwise similarity was above 0.82. TCRdb applied fastp at Q25 and MiXCR to the public reads, then kept only in-frame beta chains. Entries that share a CDR3 protein sequence are merged under the most common genes and DNA. The V and J calls and clone size are TCRdb's, not the authors'. The sample table records some 38,000 distinct CDR3 sequences; around 7.5% of these occur just once. The top ten clonotypes cover 25% to 35% of the sample.

Material: PBMCs, obtained at surgery. The TCR originated in a male donor with early-stage non-small cell lung cancer.

CDR3 protein: CASSPSQNTEAFF. DNA sequence: TGTGCCAGCAGCCCCTCACAGAACACTGAAGCTTTCTTT. In this chain, TRBV18 is recombined with TRBJ1-1; the D segment cannot be called with confidence. V is pared back by 8 bases and J by 1 base, with 11 bases lying between the germline termini. The CDR1 and CDR2 encoded by the germline V gene are KGHSH and LQKENI. The CDR3, from cysteine to phenylalanine, totals 13 residues. The retained sequence is limited to the CDR3, 39 bases, with the frame set at the first base.